The present T cell receptor (beta chain) was sequenced within a study of CD8+ T cells in alopecia areata. Across the study: Treated patients were dosed with oral tofacitinib, taking 5 to 10 mg twice daily. Findings and limits, study-wide: TCR sharing across patients was less clear than in mice, possibly HLA-related. Higher clonality than in normal scalp was seen in lesional scalp, especially alopecia totalis/universalis. Scalp clonality, together with expanded CD8+ clones among the top 100, fell significantly with tofacitinib.

Treatment described: oral pan-JAK inhibitor, 5-10 mg twice daily. Germline loops: CDR1 GTSNPN, CDR2 SVGIG (reference sequence). The CDR3 extends over 14 amino acids. V shed 0 bases and J shed 2 bases, with 10 bases lying between them. Of note for this clone: Its antigen is still unknown.

RNA was isolated and reverse transcribed to cDNA, the sequencing template. This table comes from immunoSEQ multiplex PCR, and its TCRdb copy is limited to in-frame clones, with some not included. The table includes 150,000 to 200,000 clones, less than 70% detected once. The origin of this receptor is a human donor with alopecia areata. The gene calls are TRBV30 and TRBJ1-2, with D perhaps TRBD1 (5 bases). The sample was CD4+ T cells sorted from blood, taken at week 49, from a patient treated with tofacitinib. CDR3 bases: TGTGCCTGGAGTGTACGAGACAGAAACTATGGCTACACCTTC. It is translated as CAWSVRDRNYGYTF.